This T cell receptor beta chain was retrieved from a study of T cell responses to AZD1222 COVID-19 vaccine. Clones were read by immunoSEQ multiplex PCR, and TCRdb kept only the in-frame ones, dropping some. The data show approximately 150,000 clones, over 80% seen once. Of note for this clone: Its antigen is not known.

Overall study results and limits: After the peak T cell response, and only then, were repertoires sampled. Vaccine-related CD4 TCRs covered spike, predominating at 160-218 and 743-854. Once two AZD1222 doses were given, Spike-specific TCR breadth and depth went up.

The length of the CDR3 is 16 residues. The ends were cut back, 3 bases at V and 7 bases at J, with 21 bases in the middle. The germline V gene encodes CDR1 LNHDA and CDR2 SQIVND (reference sequence). The V and J genes are TRBV19 and TRBJ1-1; no clear D. The sequenced sample was peripheral blood, obtained 28 days after the second dose of the MenACWY control vaccine. The receptor was isolated from an adult who received the MenACWY meningococcal vaccine as a control. CDR3 region: CASSIGQATGVYEAFF. DNA for the CDR3: TGTGCCAGTAGTATCGGCCAGGCGACCGGGGTATATGAAGCTTTCTTT. Based on the CDR3 plus reference TRBV19 and TRBJ1-1, the full variable domain is DGGITQSPKYLFRKEGQNVTLSCEQNLNHDAMYWYRQDPGQGLRLIYYSQIVNDFQKGDIAEGYSVSREKKESFPLTVTSAQKNPTAFYLCASSIGQATGVYEAFFGQGTRLTVV.